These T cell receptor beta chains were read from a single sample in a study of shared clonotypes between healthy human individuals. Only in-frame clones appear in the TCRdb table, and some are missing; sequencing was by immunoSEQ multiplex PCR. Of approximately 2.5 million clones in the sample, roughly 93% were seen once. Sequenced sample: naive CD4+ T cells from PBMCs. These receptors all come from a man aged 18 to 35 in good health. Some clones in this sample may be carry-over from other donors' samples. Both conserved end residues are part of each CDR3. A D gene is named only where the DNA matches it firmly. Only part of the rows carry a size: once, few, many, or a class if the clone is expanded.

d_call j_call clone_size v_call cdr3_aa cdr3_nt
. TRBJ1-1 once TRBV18 CASSSGKRGLNTEAFF TGTGCCAGCTCCTCCGGGAAAAGAGGGTTGAACACTGAAGCTTTCTTT
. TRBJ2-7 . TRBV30 CAWSSGVFSYEQYF TGTGCCTGGAGCTCAGGGGTCTTCTCCTACGAGCAGTACTTC
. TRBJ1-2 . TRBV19 CASSIRQPIYGYTF TGTGCCAGTAGTATACGGCAGCCGATCTATGGCTACACCTTC
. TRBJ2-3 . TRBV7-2 CATGGRNPSTDTQYF TGTGCCACGGGTGGGAGGAACCCTAGCACAGATACGCAGTATTTT
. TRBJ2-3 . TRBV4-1 CASSQDLAGAPTDTQYF TGCGCCAGCAGCCAAGATCTGGCGGGGGCACCCACAGATACGCAGTATTTT
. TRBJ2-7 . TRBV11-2 CASSLDSGVVYEQYF TGTGCCAGCAGCTTAGATTCCGGGGTGGTCTACGAGCAGTACTTC
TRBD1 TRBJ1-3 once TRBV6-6 CASSAPGTGAGNTIYF TGTGCCAGCAGTGCCCCCGGGACAGGGGCTGGAAACACCATATATTTT
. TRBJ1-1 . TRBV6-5 CASSYSPLSTEAFF TGTGCCAGCAGTTATTCGCCTTTGAGCACTGAAGCTTTCTTT
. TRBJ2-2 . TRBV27 CASSTRGTGELFF TGTGCCAGCAGCACCCGGGGCACCGGGGAGCTGTTTTTT
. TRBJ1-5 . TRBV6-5 CATARGRYNQPQHF TGTGCCACAGCACGAGGCAGGTACAATCAGCCCCAGCATTTT
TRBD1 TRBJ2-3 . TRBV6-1 CAGQGVTDTQYF TGTGCCGGACAGGGGGTCACAGATACGCAGTATTTT
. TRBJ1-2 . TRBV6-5 CASSYPPGKGRGYTF TGTGCCAGCAGTTACCCTCCAGGGAAGGGTCGTGGCTACACCTTC
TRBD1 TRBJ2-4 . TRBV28 CASSLTGAGAKNIQYF TGTGCCAGCAGTCTTACAGGGGCTGGTGCCAAAAACATTCAGTACTTC
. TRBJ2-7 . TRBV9 CASSVGTGTYEQYF TGTGCCAGCAGCGTAGGAACAGGTACCTACGAGCAGTACTTC
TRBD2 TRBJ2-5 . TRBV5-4 CASSLAKASGRVGAQYF TGTGCCAGCAGCTTGGCCAAGGCTAGCGGGAGGGTGGGGGCCCAGTACTTC
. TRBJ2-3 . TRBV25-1 CASRDTNTDTQYF TGTGCCAGCAGGGACACAAACACAGATACGCAGTATTTT
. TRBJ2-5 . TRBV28 CAISTAPDSQETQYF TGTGCCATATCAACGGCACCTGATTCCCAAGAGACCCAGTACTTC
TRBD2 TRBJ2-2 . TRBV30 CAWGLAGAPGAGELFF TGTGCCTGGGGACTAGCGGGAGCCCCCGGAGCCGGGGAGCTGTTTTTT
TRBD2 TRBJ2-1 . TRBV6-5 CASRLTSGKEGEQFF TGTGCCAGCAGATTGACTAGCGGGAAGGAAGGTGAGCAGTTCTTC
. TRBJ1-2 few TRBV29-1 CSVEDDTFYGYTF TGCAGCGTTGAAGACGACACCTTCTATGGCTACACCTTC
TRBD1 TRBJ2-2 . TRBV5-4 CASSRQGLNTGELFF TGTGCCAGCAGCCGACAGGGGTTGAACACCGGGGAGCTGTTTTTT
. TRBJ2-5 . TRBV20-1 CSARDERNRYF TGCAGTGCTAGAGACGAACGCAATCGGTACTTC
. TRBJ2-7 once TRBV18 CASSPPAGGVYEQYF TGTGCCAGCTCACCACCCGCAGGGGGGGTCTACGAGCAGTACTTC
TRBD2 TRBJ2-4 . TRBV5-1 CASSFRGEGIQYF TGCGCCAGCAGCTTTCGTGGGGAGGGCATTCAGTACTTC
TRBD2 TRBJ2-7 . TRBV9 CASSPRAGGGTYEQYF TGTGCCAGCAGCCCAAGGGCGGGGGGCGGAACCTACGAGCAGTACTTC